This TCR beta chain was documented in a study of blood T cell repertoires in COVID-19. Study-wide context: COVID-19 samples collected from the United States, Italy and Spain covered acute and convalescent phases. T cells, B-cell-depleted T cells, or PBMCs supplied cDNA or gDNA.

Original processing notes: By means of reference gene primer amplification, nucleated cell counts were estimated. The assay was immunoSEQ multiplex PCR, and TCRdb's table has in-frame clones only and misses some. The V and J calls and the clone size are those of that table, but D and trimming were determined from the DNA. Here the sample spans some 91,000 clones, 90% being singletons. This CDR3 has 14 amino acids. Germline CDR1 reads SEHNR; CDR2 reads FQNEAQ (reference sequence). V was clipped by 7 bases and J by 5 bases, with 17 bases between them. This chain joins TRBV7-9 and TRBJ1-1, with TRBD1 as a possible D gene (6 bases). This TCR was sampled from a man in his 60s with acute or convalescent COVID-19. The sequenced material came from peripheral blood. The CDR3 nucleotides are TGTGCCAGCATCTCACAGGGAGTAGGGACTGAAGCTTTCTTT. Translated, it gives CASISQGVGTEAFF.